The 19 T cell receptor beta chains below were found in one sample sequenced in a study of CD4 T cells in relation to SARS-CoV-2 and coronaviruses. These receptors are not linked to any known antigen. CD4+ T cells from unexposed donors were obtained before the COVID-19 pandemic (2011-2018). The cells were cultured for under 13 days before CD4+ T cells were isolated. Method: immunoSEQ multiplex PCR; TCRdb's copy keeps in-frame clones and lacks some. The sample carries approximately 26,000 clones, just under 75% recorded once. Input material: CD4+ T cells from PBMCs, cultured in vitro. The receptors were sampled from a human donor in good health.

The rearrangement joins TRBV12-1 to TRBJ2-7. TRBV12-1 is marked as a pseudogene. The CDR3 is 16 amino acids. This CDR3 reads CASSHSWAGRNYEQYF. Written as DNA, the CDR3 is TGTGCCAGCAGCCACTCGTGGGCAGGGAGAAACTACGAGCAGTACTTC.

CDR3 bases: TGTGCCAGCAGCTTATCTCTCGGGGTCCAAGAGACCCAGTACTTC. This gives the protein CASSLSLGVQETQYF. The chain employs TRBV7-9 and TRBJ2-5; maybe TRBD2 (5 bases). Trimming shortened V by 2 bases and J by 1 base, and 11 bases separated the two germline ends. CDR1 is SEHNR and CDR2 is FQNEAQ in the germline V gene (reference sequence). The length of the CDR3 is 15 residues.

The chain combines TRBV9 with TRBJ2-6, with D unresolved. The CDR3 contains 16 residues. Germline V CDR1 and CDR2: SGDLS, YYNGEE. Between the trimmed V and J ends, which lost 0 bases and 0 bases, there was a span of 7 bases. The DNA of the CDR3 is TGTGCCAGCAGCGTAGCTACCCACTCTGGGGCCAACGTCCTGACTTTC. As protein: CASSVATHSGANVLTF.

This sequence joins TRBV19 and TRBJ2-1; 7 bases match TRBD1. V was clipped by 10 bases and J by 2 bases; unmatched bases: 8. The CDR3 runs 14 residues. Germline V gives CDR1 LNHDA, CDR2 SQIVND (reference sequence). The CDR3: CATQQGSTYNEQFF. The DNA for the CDR3 is TGTGCCACGCAACAGGGGTCCACCTACAATGAGCAGTTCTTC.

Only one count was recorded for this clone. The chain recombines TRBV9 with TRBJ1-4, with 10 positions matching TRBD1. The CDR3 spans 14 residues. Germline-derived CDR1 and CDR2 are SGDLS and YYNGEE. V shed 3 bases, J shed 7 bases, and the junction held 3 bases outside the gene matches. In DNA form, the CDR3 reads TGTGCCAGCAGCGAGGGACAGGGGAGTGAAAAACTGTTTTTT. This sequence encodes CASSEGQGSEKLFF.

The chain joins TRBV12-5 to TRBJ2-1; TRBD2 agrees at 8 bases. After removal of 3 bases from V and 9 bases from J, the junction contained 4 bases not matched to a gene. Germline V lookup: CDR1 LGHNT, CDR2 FRNRAP. CDR3 size: 13 residues. CDR3 in amino acids: CASGLNGLAEQFF. The CDR3 nucleotides read TGTGCTAGTGGTTTAAACGGACTAGCTGAGCAGTTCTTC.

This clone was seen more than once but under ten times. J is TRBJ1-5 and V is TRBV19; D not resolved. Looked up from germline, CDR1 is LNHDA and CDR2 is SQIVND (reference sequence). This CDR3 has 16 amino acids. V shed 5 bases and J shed 0 bases, with 14 bases lying between them. The CDR3 sequence: CASSVFESRSNQPQHF. CDR3 sequence (DNA): TGTGCCAGTAGTGTTTTCGAGTCCCGTAGCAATCAGCCCCAGCATTTT.

This clone was observed once. The J gene is TRBJ1-6, the V gene TRBV19, with D possibly TRBD1 on 6 matching bases. Trimming removed 5 bases from V and 8 bases from J, with 10 bases in between. Germline CDR1 is LNHDA and CDR2 is SQIVND (reference sequence). This CDR3 is 13 amino acids long. The CDR3 DNA reads TGTGCCAGTAGTGGACGACAGGATTCACCCCTCCACTTT. It specifies CASSGRQDSPLHF.

The table lists this clone with a count of one. This chain connects TRBV4-3 to TRBJ1-2; a possible D gene is TRBD1 (5 bases). V lost 0 bases, J lost 5 bases, and 13 bases lay in between. Germline CDR1 is LGHNA and CDR2 is YSLEER. CDR3 length equals 15 residues. The CDR3 DNA reads TGCGCCAGCAGCCAAGACAGGGACGGGTCGTATGGCTACACCTTC. Translation gives CASSQDRDGSYGYTF.

This clone was recorded only once. The rearrangement links TRBV30 to TRBJ1-1; D call uncertain. The CDR3 contains 15 residues. The V and J ends lost 1 base and 0 bases respectively, with 12 bases between them. The germline V gene has CDR1 GTSNPN and CDR2 SVGIG (reference sequence). CDR3 nucleotides: TGTGCCTGGAGTGCTCTTGACGGCATGAACACTGAAGCTTTCTTT. Its translation: CAWSALDGMNTEAFF.

This clone was observed a few times. The chain combines TRBV7-9 with TRBJ1-4, with 10 bases fitting TRBD1. Germline-derived CDR1 and CDR2 are SEHNR and FQNEAQ (reference sequence). The CDR3 consists of 14 residues. Trimming removed 6 bases from V and 5 bases from J; junction bases left unmatched: 3. The CDR3 here is CASSRQGANEKLFF. The CDR3 coding sequence is TGTGCCAGCAGTCGACAGGGGGCAAATGAAAAACTGTTTTTT. Complete variable domain (other parts from reference TRBV7-9 and TRBJ1-4): DTGVSQNPRHKITKRGQNVTFRCDPISEHNRLYWYRQTLGQGPEFLTYFQNEAQLEKSRLLSDRFSAERPKGSFSTLEIQRTEQGDSAMYLCASSRQGANEKLFFGSGTQLSVL.

The J gene is TRBJ2-5, the V gene TRBV5-4, with 9 positions matching TRBD1. The CDR3 has 15 amino acids. V gave up 4 bases and J gave up 1 base; unmatched junction bases: 5. Looked up from germline, CDR1 is SGHNT and CDR2 is YYREEE (reference sequence). The CDR3, as DNA: TGTGCCAGCAGCCCCGGGACAGGGTCCCAAGAGACCCAGTACTTC. This translates into CASSPGTGSQETQYF.

This rearrangement joins TRBV7-8 to TRBJ2-1; D is possibly TRBD1 or TRBD2 (5 bases each). Germline CDR1 is SGHVS and CDR2 is FQNEAQ. V lost 5 bases to trimming and J lost 14 bases, with 13 bases between them. This CDR3 contains 11 residues. The chain's CDR3 is CASSRRDQKFF. The CDR3 region has the DNA TGTGCCAGCAGCCGACGGGACCAAAAGTTCTTC.

The genes are TRBV3-1 (or the pseudogene TRBV3-2) and TRBJ2-3; possibly TRBD1 or TRBD2 for D (5 bases each). The CDR3 consists of 20 residues. Germline V gene sequence: CDR1 LGHDT, CDR2 YNNKEL (reference sequence). Deletions cut 0 bases from V and 0 bases from J, with 22 bases between. The CDR3 DNA is TGTGCCAGCAGCCAAGATCGGGGTGGGGAGTGGGGCGGGAGCACAGATACGCAGTATTTT. Protein sequence: CASSQDRGGEWGGSTDTQYF.

V usage is TRBV4-1 and J usage is TRBJ1-1; D might be TRBD1 (5 bases). Looked up from germline, CDR1 is MGHRA and CDR2 is YSYEKL. The CDR3 sequence is 14 residues long. The ends were cut back, 4 bases at V and 1 base at J, with 10 bases in the middle. As DNA, the CDR3 is TGCGCCAGCAGCCTCAGGACACGGAACACTGAAGCTTTCTTT. It yields the protein CASSLRTRNTEAFF.

The gene calls are TRBV5-1 and TRBJ1-5; D might be TRBD1 (5 bases). Trimming removed 4 bases from V and 2 bases from J, with 13 bases in between. The CDR3 has 15 amino acids. CDR1 and CDR2 from the germline V gene are SGHRS and YFSETQ. The CDR3 protein is CASSESGGGNQPQHF. The CDR3 DNA reads TGCGCCAGCAGCGAGAGCGGGGGGGGCAATCAGCCCCAGCATTTT.

The chain combines TRBV11-2 with TRBJ2-3; 9 bases agree with TRBD2. V was clipped by 4 bases and J by 3 bases; unmatched bases: 2. The CDR3 is made up of 14 amino acids. Germline V gene data show CDR1 as SGHAT and CDR2 as FQNNGV. CDR3 region: CASSSSGVTDTQYF. The CDR3 DNA is TGTGCCAGCAGCTCTAGCGGGGTAACAGATACGCAGTATTTT.

The J gene is TRBJ2-7, the V gene TRBV6-2 or TRBV6-3; no firm D call. Germline V gene data show CDR1 as MNHEY and CDR2 as SVGEGT. V was trimmed by 4 bases and J by 7 bases, leaving 17 bases between them. The CDR3 sequence is 14 residues long. CDR3 bases: TGTGCCAGCAGTTTGTCAGTTTCTTTCGGAGAGCAGTACTTC. Translated, it gives CASSLSVSFGEQYF.

V and J are TRBV7-2 and TRBJ2-1; maybe TRBD2 (5 bases). CDR3 length: 16 amino acids. V lost 5 bases to trimming and J lost 2 bases, with 16 bases between them. CDR1 and CDR2 from the germline V gene are SGHTA and FQGNSA. The CDR3, as DNA: TGTGCCAGCAGCCTAGGGAGCTCGCGGCCCTACAATGAGCAGTTCTTC. Its translation is CASSLGSSRPYNEQFF.